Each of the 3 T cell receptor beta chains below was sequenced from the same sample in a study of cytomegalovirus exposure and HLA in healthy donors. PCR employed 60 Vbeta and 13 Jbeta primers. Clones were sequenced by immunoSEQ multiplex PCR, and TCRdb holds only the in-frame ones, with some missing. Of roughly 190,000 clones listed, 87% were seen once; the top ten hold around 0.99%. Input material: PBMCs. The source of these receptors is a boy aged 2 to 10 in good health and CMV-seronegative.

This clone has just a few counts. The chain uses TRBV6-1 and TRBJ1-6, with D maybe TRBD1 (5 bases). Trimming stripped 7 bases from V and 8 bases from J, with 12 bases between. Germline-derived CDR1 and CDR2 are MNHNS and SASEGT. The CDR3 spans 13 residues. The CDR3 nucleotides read TGTGCCAGCACCTCCAGGGTAGATTCACCCCTCCACTTT. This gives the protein CASTSRVDSPLHF.

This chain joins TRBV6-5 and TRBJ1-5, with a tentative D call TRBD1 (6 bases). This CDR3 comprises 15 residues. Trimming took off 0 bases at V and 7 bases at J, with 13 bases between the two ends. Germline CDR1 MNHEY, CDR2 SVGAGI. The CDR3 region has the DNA TGTGCCAGCAGTTACTCGAAGACAGGAGAACAGCCCCAGCATTTT. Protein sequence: CASSYSKTGEQPQHF.

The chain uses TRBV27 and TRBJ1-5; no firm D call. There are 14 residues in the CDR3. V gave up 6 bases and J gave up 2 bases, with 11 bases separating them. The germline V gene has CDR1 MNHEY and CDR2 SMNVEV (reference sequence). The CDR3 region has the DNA TGTGCCAGCAGGCGCGCGGGAGGCAATCAGCCCCAGCATTTT. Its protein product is CASRRAGGNQPQHF.